The 6 T cell receptor beta chains below were found in one sample sequenced in a study of cytomegalovirus exposure and HLA in healthy donors. Method: immunoSEQ multiplex PCR; TCRdb's copy keeps in-frame clones and lacks some. Altogether about 240,000 clones are present, 75% to 90% being singletons, with the ten largest covering over 0.95%. Sequencing was performed on PBMCs. These receptors all stem from a woman in her twenties or thirties in good health and CMV-seropositive.

This chain uses TRBV11-3 with TRBJ2-1, with 7 bases identical to TRBD1. Germline lookup yields CDR1 SGHNT and CDR2 YENEEA. Trimming removed 7 bases from V and 5 bases from J; junction bases left unmatched: 11. The CDR3 is 15 residues long. CDR3 sequence reads: CASNPRQGTHNEQFF. In nucleotides, the CDR3 is TGTGCCAGCAACCCGAGACAGGGTACGCACAATGAGCAGTTCTTC.

The V gene is TRBV30, the J gene TRBJ1-1, with unresolved D. The CDR3 spans 15 residues. Germline-derived CDR1 and CDR2 are GTSNPN and SVGIG (reference sequence). The germline V and J ends were trimmed by 2 bases and 3 bases, with 16 bases remaining between them. The CDR3 here is CAWSKNSAEDTEAFF. CDR3 coding DNA: TGTGCCTGGAGTAAAAACTCAGCGGAGGACACTGAAGCTTTCTTT.

The chain is built from TRBV2 and TRBJ1-1; D gene ambiguous. Trimming removed 4 bases from V and 0 bases from J, with 6 bases in between. CDR1 is SNHLY and CDR2 is FYNNEI in the germline V gene. This CDR3 has 13 residues. This CDR3 is CASSVEVNTEAFF. The CDR3 coding sequence is TGTGCCAGCAGTGTGGAGGTGAACACTGAAGCTTTCTTT.

The chain carries TRBV6-1 and TRBJ1-5, with a tentative D call TRBD1 (6 bases). Germline CDR1 and CDR2: MNHNS and SASEGT. Trimming left V 1 base short and J 0 bases short, with 13 bases between. CDR3 size: 17 residues. Here the CDR3 reads CASSEVQGSNSNQPQHF. CDR3 coding DNA: TGTGCCAGCAGTGAAGTACAGGGCAGTAATAGCAATCAGCCCCAGCATTTT.

V is TRBV5-4 and J is TRBJ2-1, with TRBD1 as a possible D gene (6 bases). In germline, CDR1 is SGHNT, CDR2 YYREEE (reference sequence). The CDR3 runs to 13 residues. V dropped 2 bases and J dropped 6 bases, with 9 bases sitting between them. The CDR3 bases are TGTGCCAGCAGCTTCACAGGGACCAATGAGCAGTTCTTC. Amino acids: CASSFTGTNEQFF.

This clone was seen a single time. The rearrangement joins TRBV5-4 to TRBJ2-3, with 8 bases matching TRBD2. The V and J ends lost 2 bases and 5 bases, in that order; junction bases with no gene match: 4. The germline CDR1 and CDR2 sequences are SGHNT and YYREEE (reference sequence). The CDR3 runs 14 residues. The DNA of the CDR3 is TGTGCCAGCAGCTTAGCGGGAGAGGTAGATACGCAGTATTTT. Amino acid sequence: CASSLAGEVDTQYF. The full variable domain, its missing parts supplied by reference TRBV5-4 and TRBJ2-3, is ETGVTQSPTHLIKTRGQQVTLRCSSQSGHNTVSWYQQALGQGPQFIFQYYREEENGRGNFPPRFSGLQFPNYSSELNVNALELDDSALYLCASSLAGEVDTQYFGPGTRLTVL.